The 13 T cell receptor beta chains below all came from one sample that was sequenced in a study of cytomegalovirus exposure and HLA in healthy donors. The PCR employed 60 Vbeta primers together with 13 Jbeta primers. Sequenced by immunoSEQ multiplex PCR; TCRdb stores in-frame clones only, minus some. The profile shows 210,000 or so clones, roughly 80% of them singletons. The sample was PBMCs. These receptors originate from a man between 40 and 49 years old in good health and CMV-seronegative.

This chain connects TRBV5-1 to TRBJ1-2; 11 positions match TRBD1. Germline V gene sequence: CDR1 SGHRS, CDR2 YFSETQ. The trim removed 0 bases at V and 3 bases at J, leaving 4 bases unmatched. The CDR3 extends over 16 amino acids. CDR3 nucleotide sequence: TGCGCCAGCAGCTTGGGATCGGGACAGGGGGACTATGGCTACACCTTC. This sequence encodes CASSLGSGQGDYGYTF.

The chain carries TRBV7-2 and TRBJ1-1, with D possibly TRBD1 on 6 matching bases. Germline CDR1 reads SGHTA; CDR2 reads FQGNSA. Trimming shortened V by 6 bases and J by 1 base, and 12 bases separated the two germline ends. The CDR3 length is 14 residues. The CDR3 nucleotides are TGTGCCAGCAGGGTGGGGGCAGCGAACACTGAAGCTTTCTTT. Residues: CASRVGAANTEAFF.

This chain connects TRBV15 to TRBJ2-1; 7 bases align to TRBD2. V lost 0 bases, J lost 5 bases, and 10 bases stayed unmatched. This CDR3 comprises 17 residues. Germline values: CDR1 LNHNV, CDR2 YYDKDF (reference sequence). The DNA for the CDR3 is TGTGCCACCAGCAGAGATTACTCAGCGGGACCTAACAATGAGCAGTTCTTC. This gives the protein CATSRDYSAGPNNEQFF.

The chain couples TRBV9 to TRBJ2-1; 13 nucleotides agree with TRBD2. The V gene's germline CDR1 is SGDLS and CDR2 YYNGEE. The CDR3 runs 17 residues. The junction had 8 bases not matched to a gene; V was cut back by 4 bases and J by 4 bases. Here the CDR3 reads CASSHREGLAGYNEQFF. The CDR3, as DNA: TGTGCCAGCAGCCATAGGGAGGGACTAGCGGGATACAATGAGCAGTTCTTC.

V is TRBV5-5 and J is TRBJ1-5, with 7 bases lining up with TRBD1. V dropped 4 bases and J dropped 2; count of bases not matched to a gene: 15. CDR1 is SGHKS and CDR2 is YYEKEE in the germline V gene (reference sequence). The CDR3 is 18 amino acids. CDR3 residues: CASSPTGTAFGGNQPQHF. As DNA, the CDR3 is TGTGCCAGCAGCCCCACCGGGACAGCGTTTGGGGGCAATCAGCCCCAGCATTTT.

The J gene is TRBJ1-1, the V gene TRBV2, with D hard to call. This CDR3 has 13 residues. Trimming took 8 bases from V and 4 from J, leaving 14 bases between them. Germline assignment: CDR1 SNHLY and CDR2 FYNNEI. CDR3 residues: CASGAESGTEAFF. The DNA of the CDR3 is TGTGCCAGCGGAGCGGAATCAGGCACTGAAGCTTTCTTT.

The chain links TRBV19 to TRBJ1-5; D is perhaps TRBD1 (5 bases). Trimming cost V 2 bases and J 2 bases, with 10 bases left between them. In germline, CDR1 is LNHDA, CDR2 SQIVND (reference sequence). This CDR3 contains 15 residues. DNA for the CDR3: TGTGCCAGTAGTATAAGGGGCAAGGGCAATCAGCCCCAGCATTTT. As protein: CASSIRGKGNQPQHF. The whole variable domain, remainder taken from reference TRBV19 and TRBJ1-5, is DGGITQSPKYLFRKEGQNVTLSCEQNLNHDAMYWYRQDPGQGLRLIYYSQIVNDFQKGDIAEGYSVSREKKESFPLTVTSAQKNPTAFYLCASSIRGKGNQPQHFGDGTRLSIL.

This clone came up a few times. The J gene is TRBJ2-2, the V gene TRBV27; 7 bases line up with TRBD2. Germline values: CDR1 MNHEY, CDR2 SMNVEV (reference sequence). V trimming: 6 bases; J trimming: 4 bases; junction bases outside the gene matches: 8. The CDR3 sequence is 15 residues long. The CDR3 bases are TGTGCCAGCAGAATGACTAGCCACAGCACCGGGGAGCTGTTTTTT. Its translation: CASRMTSHSTGELFF.

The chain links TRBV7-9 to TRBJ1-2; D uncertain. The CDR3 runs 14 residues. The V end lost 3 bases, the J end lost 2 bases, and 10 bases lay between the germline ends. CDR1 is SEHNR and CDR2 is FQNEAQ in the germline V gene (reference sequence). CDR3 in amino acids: CASSFETENYGYTF. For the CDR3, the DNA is TGTGCCAGCAGCTTCGAAACAGAGAACTATGGCTACACCTTC.

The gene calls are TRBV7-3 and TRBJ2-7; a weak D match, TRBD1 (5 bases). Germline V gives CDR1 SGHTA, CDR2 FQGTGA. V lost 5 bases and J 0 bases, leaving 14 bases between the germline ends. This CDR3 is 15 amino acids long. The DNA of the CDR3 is TGTGCCAGCAGCCCATATCACAGGAGCTCCTACGAGCAGTACTTC. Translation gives CASSPYHRSSYEQYF.

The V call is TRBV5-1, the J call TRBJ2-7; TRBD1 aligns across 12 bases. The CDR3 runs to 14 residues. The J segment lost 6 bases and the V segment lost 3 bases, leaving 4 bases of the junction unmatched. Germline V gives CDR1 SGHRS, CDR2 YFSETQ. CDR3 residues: CASSSGQGASEQYF. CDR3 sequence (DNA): TGCGCCAGCAGCTCGGGACAGGGGGCTAGCGAGCAGTACTTC.

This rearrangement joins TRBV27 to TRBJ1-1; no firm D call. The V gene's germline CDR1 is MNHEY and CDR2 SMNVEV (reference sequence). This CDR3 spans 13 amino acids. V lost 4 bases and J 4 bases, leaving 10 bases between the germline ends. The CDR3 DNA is TGTGCCAGCAGTTGGGAGGTAGGCACTGAAGCTTTCTTT. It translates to CASSWEVGTEAFF.

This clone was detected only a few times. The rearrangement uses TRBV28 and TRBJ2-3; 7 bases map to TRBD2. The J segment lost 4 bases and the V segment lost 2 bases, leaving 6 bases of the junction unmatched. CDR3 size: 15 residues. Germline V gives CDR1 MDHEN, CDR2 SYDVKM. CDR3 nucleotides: TGTGCCAGCAGTTTAGAGGGGAGGGGTCCAGATACGCAGTATTTT. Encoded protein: CASSLEGRGPDTQYF.